The T cell receptor beta chain under discussion was sequenced for a study of CD8+ T cells in alopecia areata. Study results and caveats: When scalp samples are sequenced, resident alphabeta T cells of normal skin are also captured.

Peripheral blood, together with lesional scalp punch biopsies, was collected from alopecia areata patients. This CDR3 has 15 amino acids. With 7 bases clipped from V and 9 bases from J, the junction kept 12 bases outside the gene matches. The V gene's germline CDR1 is MNHEY and CDR2 SMNVEV (reference sequence). This clone occurred a few times. Its antigen remains unidentified. Reverse transcribed after extraction, RNA yielded cDNA as the sequencing template. TCRdb keeps only in-frame clones here, not all; method: immunoSEQ multiplex PCR. The sample carries some 150,000 clones, about 53% recorded once. This chain links TRBV27 with TRBJ2-1; 10 nucleotides align to TRBD1. The receptor was isolated from a human donor with alopecia areata. The source was CD8+ T cells sorted from blood, collected at week 0. DNA for the CDR3: TGTGCCAGCACCATCCGGACAGGGGGTTATGTTGAGCAGTTCTTC. Its protein product is CASTIRTGGYVEQFF.